This T cell receptor beta chain appears in the sequencing data of a study of shared clonotypes between healthy human individuals. Genomic DNA from each subset was divided evenly over several immunoSEQ plates. The method was immunoSEQ multiplex PCR; TCRdb's version includes in-frame clones alone and lacks a portion of them. The sample gives 500,000 to 550,000 clones, roughly 95% of which show up once; about 0.067% is in the top ten. As concerns this clone: Its antigen is currently unknown.

General study findings and limits: Non-shared clonotypes had lower generation probabilities than clonotypes shared by all four sorted-subset donors. In a handful of donors, 4.5% to 5.5% of naive CD4 clonotypes appeared in common.

Germline assignment: CDR1 KGHSH and CDR2 LQKENI. This CDR3 comprises 15 residues. V was trimmed by 1 base and J by 3 bases, leaving 12 bases between them. The sample taken for sequencing was naive CD4+ T cells sorted from blood. The subset is: CD45RA+ positively selected. This clonotype originated in a woman in her twenties or thirties in good health. This chain joins TRBV18 and TRBJ1-1, with a tentative D call TRBD1 (6 bases). The CDR3 DNA reads TGTGCCAGCTCACCACAGGGGGGCGATCACACTGAAGCTTTCTTT. It yields the protein CASSPQGGDHTEAFF.